The 9 T cell receptor beta chains reported below all come from one sample, sequenced in a study of blood T cell repertoires in COVID-19. TCRdb keeps only in-frame clones here, not all; method: immunoSEQ multiplex PCR. The sample has 150,000 to 200,000 clones; 75% to 80% are singletons. The material sequenced was peripheral blood. The origin of the receptors is a woman in her 70s with acute or convalescent COVID-19.

The V gene is TRBV14, the J gene TRBJ2-7, with a tentative D call TRBD2 (5 bases). Trimming removed 4 bases at V and 2 bases at J, with 12 bases between. Germline CDR1 is SGHDN and CDR2 is FVKESK. CDR3 length equals 14 residues. The CDR3 loop is CASSRRRRTYEQYF. CDR3 DNA sequence: TGTGCCAGCAGCCGGAGGAGGAGAACCTACGAGCAGTACTTC. Full variable domain (rest looked up from reference TRBV14 and TRBJ2-7): EAGVTQFPSHSVIEKGQTVTLRCDPISGHDNLYWYRRVMGKEIKFLLHFVKESKQDESGMPNNRFLAERTGGTYSTLKVQPAELEDSGVYFCASSRRRRTYEQYFGPGTRLTVT.

Comment on this clone: Other nucleotide sequences from this sample produce the same CDR3. The chain joins TRBV12-3 or TRBV12-4 to TRBJ1-2, with D tentatively TRBD1 (5 bases). Trimming removed 4 bases from V and 5 bases from J, with 11 bases in between. There are 13 residues in the CDR3. The CDR3 sequence: CASSSSGGYGYTF. The CDR3 region has the DNA TGTGCCAGCAGTTCCTCCGGGGGATATGGCTACACCTTC.

This clone was found a few times. The chain carries TRBV19 and TRBJ1-4, with 9 bases fitting TRBD1. V was pared by 5 bases and J by 6 bases, with 10 bases of the junction left unmatched. CDR1 and CDR2 (germline): LNHDA, SQIVND (reference sequence). The length of the CDR3 is 16 residues. The CDR3 protein is CASSVTGGGWYEKLFF. The CDR3 DNA reads TGTGCCAGTAGTGTCACAGGGGGCGGCTGGTATGAAAAACTGTTTTTT.

This chain joins TRBV6-5 and TRBJ1-1, with D possibly matching TRBD1 (6 bases). The CDR3 sequence is 13 residues long. The germline V gene has CDR1 MNHEY and CDR2 SVGAGI. V dropped 6 bases and J dropped 3 bases, with 11 bases sitting between them. The CDR3 DNA sequence: TGTGCCAGCAGACACAGGGAATACACTGAAGCTTTCTTT. Translated, it gives CASRHREYTEAFF.

The chain joins TRBV7-3 to TRBJ2-5; 8 bases fit TRBD1. Germline CDR1 reads SGHTA; CDR2 reads FQGTGA. V lost 3 bases to trimming and J lost 2 bases; unmatched junction nucleotides: 5. The CDR3 spans 15 residues. This CDR3 is CASSFGQGPQETQYF. The CDR3 region has the DNA TGTGCCAGCAGCTTTGGACAGGGACCACAAGAGACCCAGTACTTC.

This chain links TRBV19 with TRBJ2-1; the D gene is possibly TRBD1 (6 bases). V was cut by 6 bases and J by 7 bases, with 13 bases left in between. Per the germline V gene, CDR1 is LNHDA and CDR2 is SQIVND (reference sequence). The CDR3 has 13 residues. CDR3 in amino acids: CASRPVGGNEQFF. CDR3 coding DNA: TGTGCCAGTAGACCGGTAGGGGGAAATGAGCAGTTCTTC.

This chain connects TRBV7-2 to TRBJ2-1; D may be TRBD2 (6 bases). Germline loops: CDR1 SGHTA, CDR2 FQGNSA. This CDR3 region has 15 residues. Trimming pared 1 base from V and 7 bases from J, leaving 14 bases between. The CDR3 coding sequence is TGTGCCAGCAGCTTAGGATACGGGAGTATTAATGAGCAGTTCTTC. It specifies CASSLGYGSINEQFF.

V and J are TRBV5-4 and TRBJ2-5; the D is unclear. The CDR3 has 14 amino acids. From germline, CDR1 is SGHNT and CDR2 YYREEE (reference sequence). Trimming shortened V by 0 bases and J by 5 bases, and 11 bases separated the two germline ends. The CDR3 sequence is CASSLVSVPETQYF. CDR3 DNA sequence: TGTGCCAGCAGCTTGGTCTCGGTGCCGGAGACCCAGTACTTC.

The V and J genes are TRBV6-1 and TRBJ2-2; TRBD1 matches 7 bases. Trimming took 1 base from V and 1 from J; bases not matched to a gene: 6. Per the germline V gene, CDR1 is MNHNS and CDR2 is SASEGT. The CDR3 sequence is 17 residues long. CDR3 bases: TGTGCCAGCAGTGAAGGATACGGGACAGTGAACACCGGGGAGCTGTTTTTT. Its protein is CASSEGYGTVNTGELFF.